Listed here are 5 T cell receptor beta chains from one sample, sequenced in a study of CD8+ T cells in alopecia areata. RNA extraction was followed by reverse transcription into cDNA, which acted as the sequencing template. The repertoire was sequenced with immunoSEQ multiplex PCR; TCRdb's copy has only in-frame clones and lacks some. Of 200,000 to 250,000 clones in the sample, 56% are singletons; the top ten hold roughly 5.3%. Source material: CD8+ T cells sorted from blood. These receptors were taken from a human donor in good health.

The CDR3 spells CASSQLSEGTYEQYF. CDR3 sequence (DNA): TGCGCCAGCAGCCAACTATCCGAGGGGACGTACGAGCAGTACTTC. The chain has TRBV4-1 and TRBJ2-7; D may be TRBD1 or TRBD2 (5 bases each). There are 15 residues in the CDR3. Deletions cut 2 bases from V and 4 bases from J, with 15 bases between. Germline CDR1 MGHRA, CDR2 YSYEKL.

This chain uses TRBV7-9 with TRBJ1-1, with a possible D match to TRBD1 (5 bases). Trimming took 3 bases from V and 8 from J, leaving 13 bases between them. Germline CDR1 reads SEHNR; CDR2 reads FQNEAQ (reference sequence). The CDR3 loop spans 13 amino acids. The CDR3 sequence: CASSFGTAEEAFF. The CDR3 region has the DNA TGTGCCAGCAGCTTCGGGACTGCCGAAGAAGCTTTCTTT.

The V call is TRBV7-9, the J call TRBJ2-1; D unresolved. CDR3 size: 14 residues. From germline, CDR1 is SEHNR and CDR2 FQNEAQ (reference sequence). Trimming pared 5 bases from V and 0 bases from J, leaving 8 bases between. The CDR3 loop is CASSGMSSYNEQFF. CDR3 coding DNA: TGTGCCAGCAGCGGTATGAGCTCCTACAATGAGCAGTTCTTC.

CDR3 residues: CASSLTGDSEQYF. In nucleotides, the CDR3 is TGCGCCAGCAGCTTAACAGGGGACTCCGAGCAGTACTTC. The chain links TRBV5-1 to TRBJ2-7; D might be TRBD1 (7 bases). V was trimmed by 2 bases and J by 6 bases, leaving 12 bases between them. The CDR3 runs to 13 residues. The germline CDR1 and CDR2 sequences are SGHRS and YFSETQ.

The genes are TRBV27 and TRBJ1-2, with TRBD1 identical over 11 bases. The CDR3 loop spans 16 amino acids. Trimming cost V 5 bases and J 7 bases; bases outside gene matches: 12. Per the germline V gene, CDR1 is MNHEY and CDR2 is SMNVEV (reference sequence). CDR3: CASSPQRTGGLIGYTF. The CDR3 DNA reads TGTGCCAGCAGTCCGCAACGGACAGGGGGCTTGATTGGCTACACCTTC.